One and the same sample provided the 2 T cell receptor beta chains below, sequenced in a study of blood T cells in healthy people across ages. A sample-barcoded 5' primer and a J-beta primer mix were used in a second PCR of roughly 7 to 11 cycles. TCRdb reprocessed the 5' RACE reads via MiXCR and lists one record per CDR3 protein. This sample has roughly 500,000 distinct CDR3 sequences, with approximately 30% found just once. Sequencing was carried out using blood. Receptors originate from a woman aged 70 to 79 in good health.

This clonotype came up once. J is TRBJ2-1 and V is TRBV4-1, with D hard to call. Gene TRBJ2-7 matches the end of the DNA better, so the J call may be wrong. This CDR3 has 12 residues. Germline-derived CDR1 and CDR2 are MGHRA and YSYEKL. The CDR3 region has the DNA TGCGCCAGCAGCCATAGTACGGACGAGCAGTACTTC. It translates to CASSHSTDEQYF.

This clonotype was counted only a few times. This chain uses TRBV7-9 with TRBJ1-2; weak D call: TRBD1 (5 bases). V was cut by 4 bases and J by 6 bases, with 15 bases left in between. This CDR3 contains 14 residues. Looked up from germline, CDR1 is SEHNR and CDR2 is FQNEAQ (reference sequence). The CDR3 DNA is TGTGCCAGCAGCTATACCGGGGGAGGCGATGGCTACACCTTC. Its protein product is CASSYTGGGDGYTF. Using reference TRBV7-9 and TRBJ1-2 for the parts outside the CDR3, the full variable domain is DTGVSQNPRHKITKRGQNVTFRCDPISEHNRLYWYRQTLGQGPEFLTYFQNEAQLEKSRLLSDRFSAERPKGSFSTLEIQRTEQGDSAMYLCASSYTGGGDGYTFGSGTRLTVV.